The rows below give T cell receptor beta chains drawn from one sample of a study of CD8+CD57+ T cells in acquired aplastic anemia. TCRdb passed the reads through MiXCR, listing each CDR3 protein once. Of hundreds of thousands of distinct CDR3 sequences listed, around 30% are singletons. The material sequenced was sorted CD4+, CD8+, or CD8+CD57+ T cells (not recorded which) from PBMCs. The receptors shown here come from a human donor with aplastic anemia. CDR3s include the opening cysteine and the closing phenylalanine or tryptophan. The D gene is left open where the match is weak. Clone size is stated in some rows and not others, as once, few, many or a class when expanded.

d_call | j_call | v_call | cdr3_length | clone_size | cdr3_nt | cdr3_aa
- | TRBJ1-1 | TRBV12-3/TRBV12-4 | 14 | - | TGTGCCAGCAGTGCCTTTCAGGTAGAGGCTGAAGCTTTCTTT | CASSAFQVEAEAFF
- | TRBJ2-5 | TRBV6-1 | 12 | few | TGTGCCGGAAATTCAGGGGAAGAGACCCAGTACTTC | CAGNSGEETQYF
- | TRBJ2-1 | TRBV5-1 | 15 | - | TGCGCCAGCAGCCCTGAGGAGGGAGCTTCAAATGAGCAGTTCTTC | CASSPEEGASNEQFF
TRBD2 | TRBJ2-3 | TRBV12-3/TRBV12-4 | 19 | once | TGTGCCAGCAGAGCGACAGGGTTAGCTAGCGGGGGGTCTCCAGATACGCAGTATTTT | CASRATGLASGGSPDTQYF
TRBD2 | TRBJ2-1 | TRBV9 | 17 | - | TGTGCCAGCAGCGTAGCTGGGGGGGGGGTCACCTACAATGAGCAGTTCTTC | CASSVAGGGVTYNEQFF
TRBD1 | TRBJ1-2 | TRBV19 | 15 | - | TGTGCCAGTAGTCTAACGGACAGGGGAAGAGATGGCTACACCTTC | CASSLTDRGRDGYTF
TRBD1 | TRBJ2-7 | TRBV25-1 | 15 | - | TGTGCCAGCAGTTCTAAGACGACAGGGTTCCACGAGCAGTACTTC | CASSSKTTGFHEQYF
- | TRBJ2-3 | TRBV11-3 | 14 | many | TGTGCCAGCAGCTTAGAAGCCAGCACAGATACGCAGTATTTT | CASSLEASTDTQYF
- | TRBJ2-2 | TRBV29-1 | 11 | - | TGCAGCGGGAGGTGGACCGGGGAGCTGTTTTTT | CSGRWTGELFF
TRBD1 | TRBJ1-1 | TRBV19 | 12 | once | TGTGCCAGTAGTATCAGGGACAGCGAAGCTTTCTTT | CASSIRDSEAFF
- | TRBJ2-5 | TRBV10-3 | 13 | - | TGTGCCATCAGTGAGTCGTCGCGTAAGACCCAGTACTTC | CAISESSRKTQYF
- | TRBJ2-1 | TRBV7-2 | 13 | - | TGTGCCAGCAGGGCCTTATTAGTAAATGAGCAGTTCTTC | CASRALLVNEQFF
- | TRBJ2-7 | TRBV11-1 | 15 | - | TGTGCCTGGAGTGACCCAAGAGCGGACCCTTACGAGCAGTACTTC | CAWSDPRADPYEQYF
- | TRBJ2-5 | TRBV2 | 15 | few | TGTGCCAGCAGTGCTTTGGCGGGCAAACAAGAGACCCAGTACTTC | CASSALAGKQETQYF
- | TRBJ1-3 | TRBV5-6 | 14 | - | TGTGCCAGCAGCTTGGTTCGGGTTGGAAACACCATATATTTT | CASSLVRVGNTIYF
TRBD1 | TRBJ1-5 | TRBV14 | 15 | many | TGTGCCAGCAGCCCACTCGGGACAGGGGATCAGCCCCAGCATTTT | CASSPLGTGDQPQHF
- | TRBJ1-3 | TRBV6-2/TRBV6-3 | 11 | few | TGTGCCAGCAGTTCCAGAAACACCATATATTTT | CASSSRNTIYF
- | TRBJ1-6 | TRBV6-1 | 19 | few | TGTGCCAGCAGTATACGTAGGGACACATCCAGCTCCTATAATTCACCCCTCCACTTT | CASSIRRDTSSSYNSPLHF
- | TRBJ2-5 | TRBV7-9 | 14 | few | TGTGCCAGCAGCCCCGGAGAGTACCAAGAGACCCAGTACTTC | CASSPGEYQETQYF
- | TRBJ1-5 | TRBV7-2 | 13 | many | TGTGCCAGCAGCTTAGATGGGGTGGGGCCCCAGCATTTT | CASSLDGVGPQHF
- | TRBJ1-6 | TRBV14 | 17 | few | TGTGCCAGCAGCCAAGATCTGGTTAGCTCCTATAATTCACCCCTCCACTTT | CASSQDLVSSYNSPLHF
TRBD1 | TRBJ1-2 | TRBV25-1 | 11 | - | TGTGCCAGCATGGACAGGGACGGCTACACCTTC | CASMDRDGYTF
- | TRBJ1-4 | TRBV20-1 | 14 | few | TGCAGTGCCAAGGGGGATTTCACTAATGAAAAACTGTTTTTT | CSAKGDFTNEKLFF
TRBD1 | TRBJ1-6 | TRBV19 | 15 | - | TGTGCCTGGAGTTTCGGGACAGGGGTTGGATCACCCCTCCACTTT | CAWSFGTGVGSPLHF
TRBD2 | TRBJ2-5 | TRBV12-3/TRBV12-4 | 17 | - | TGTGCCAGCAGTGGGAGGATGGGTAGCGGGACCCAAGAGACCCAGTACTTC | CASSGRMGSGTQETQYF
TRBD1 | TRBJ1-5 | TRBV20-1 | 16 | - | TGCAGTGCTAGAGAGGGAAGGGGGCTTAGCAATCAGCCCCAGCATTTT | CSAREGRGLSNQPQHF
- | TRBJ1-4 | TRBV6-5 | 15 | - | TGTGCCAGCAGTTACTCCTTGGACAGTGAGGAAAAACTGTTTTTT | CASSYSLDSEEKLFF
- | TRBJ2-4 | TRBV6-1 | 15 | few | TGTGCCAGCAGCAGCGATACCTCAGCCAAAAACATTCAGTACTTC | CASSSDTSAKNIQYF
TRBD1 | TRBJ1-4 | TRBV2 | 16 | - | TGTGCCAGCACCTCGGACAGGGAAGATGCTAATGAAAAACTGTTTTTT | CASTSDREDANEKLFF
- | TRBJ1-3 | TRBV29-1 | 12 | few | TGCAGCGTTGAGGGGAACGGAAACACCATATATTTT | CSVEGNGNTIYF
TRBD1 | TRBJ1-5 | TRBV5-1 | 15 | once | TGCGCCAGCAGCTTGGGACAGGGTATAGATCAGCCCCAGCATTTT | CASSLGQGIDQPQHF
- | TRBJ1-4 | TRBV3-1 | 13 | - | TGTGCCAGCAGCCAAGCCCCACTGGTAAAACTGTTTTTT | CASSQAPLVKLFF
- | TRBJ2-2 | TRBV20-1 | 14 | few | TGCAGTGCGGCAATCACAGCTTATACCGGGGAGCTGTTTTTT | CSAAITAYTGELFF
- | TRBJ2-2 | TRBV6-1 | 15 | once | TGTGCCAGCAACCCTATCCAGGGGTACACCGGGGAGCTGTTTTTT | CASNPIQGYTGELFF
- | TRBJ1-2 | TRBV18 | 13 | - | TGTGCCAGCTCACCGGAGGGGTTCGGCGGCTACACCTTC | CASSPEGFGGYTF
TRBD1 | TRBJ2-2 | TRBV20-1 | 12 | few | TGCAGTGCTCACAGGGGGACCGGGGAGCTGTTTTTT | CSAHRGTGELFF
- | TRBJ1-1 | TRBV19 | 13 | few | TGTGCCAGTAGTAATTCCCTGAACACTGAAGCTTTCTTT | CASSNSLNTEAFF
- | TRBJ2-7 | TRBV19 | 12 | few | TGTGCCAGTACTACAGGGAAGGTCGAGCAGTACTTC | CASTTGKVEQYF
- | TRBJ1-1 | TRBV7-6 | 15 | many | TGTGCCAGCAGCTTAGCGGGGGGTGGGGGCACTGAAGCTTTCTTT | CASSLAGGGGTEAFF
TRBD1 | TRBJ2-3 | TRBV24-1 | 15 | many | TGTGCCACCAGTGATCCCACAGGGGGCACAGATACGCAGTATTTT | CATSDPTGGTDTQYF
TRBD1 | TRBJ1-2 | TRBV5-1 | 15 | many | TGCGCCAGCAGCCCACCAGGACAGGGGGCCTATGGCTACACCTTC | CASSPPGQGAYGYTF
- | TRBJ1-1 | TRBV19 | 13 | many | TGTGCCAGTATGCCCTCCGGGGGGACTGAAGCTTTCTTT | CASMPSGGTEAFF
- | TRBJ1-3 | TRBV19 | 15 | - | TGTGCCAGTAGTATCCTGAGTCAAACTGGAACCACCATATATTTT | CASSILSQTGTTIYF
TRBD1 | TRBJ2-7 | TRBV7-9 | 14 | many | TGTGCCAGCAGGGGCAACGAGGGGGCGGACGAGCAGTACTTC | CASRGNEGADEQYF
- | TRBJ2-3 | TRBV9 | 14 | many | TGTGCCAGCAGCGTAGGGGAGCGCACAGATACGCAGTATTTT | CASSVGERTDTQYF
- | TRBJ2-5 | TRBV10-1 | 14 | - | TGCGCCAGTGCTATAGGACGGTTGCAAGAGACCCAGTACTTC | CASAIGRLQETQYF
- | TRBJ1-2 | TRBV2 | 14 | many | TGTGCCAACCGACCGGGACTCCTGAGGTATGGCTACACCTTC | CANRPGLLRYGYTF
- | TRBJ1-5 | TRBV7-9 | 16 | many | TGTGCCAGCAGCTCCCGTAGCGGAGATAGCAATCAGCCCCAGCATTTT | CASSSRSGDSNQPQHF
TRBD1 | TRBJ1-1 | TRBV29-1 | 12 | many | TGCAGCGTCGGCAGGGGGGACACTGAAGCTTTCTTT | CSVGRGDTEAFF
- | TRBJ1-2 | TRBV6-6 | 11 | few | TGTGCCAGCAATCTGGGGGATGGCTACACCTTC | CASNLGDGYTF